Below are 12 T cell receptor beta chains sequenced from a single sample in a study of T cell changes during pregnancy in multiple sclerosis. The protocol was immunoSEQ multiplex PCR, while the TCRdb copy is restricted to in-frame clones and leaves out a portion. The table lists tens of thousands of clones, 92% of them singletons. The sample consisted of CD4+ T cells from peripheral blood mononuclear cells, taken in the third trimester of pregnancy. The receptors here all came from a female donor with multiple sclerosis, enrolled in a pregnancy study.

The V and J genes are TRBV11-2 and TRBJ2-5; TRBD1 aligns across 9 bases. The CDR3 consists of 16 residues. Germline V gene lookup returns CDR1 SGHAT and CDR2 FQNNGV. Germline trimming cut 5 bases from V and 1 base from J; bases unmatched to any gene: 8. The CDR3: CASSTGQGGSQETQYF. For the CDR3, the DNA is TGTGCCAGCAGCACGGGACAGGGAGGGTCCCAAGAGACCCAGTACTTC. Full variable domain (missing parts from reference TRBV11-2 and TRBJ2-5): EAGVAQSPRYKIIEKRQSVAFWCNPISGHATLYWYQQILGQGPKLLIQFQNNGVVDDSQLPKDRFSAERLKGVDSTLKIQPAKLEDSAVYLCASSTGQGGSQETQYFGPGTRLLVL.

This clone showed up just once. The chain combines TRBV7-8 with TRBJ1-6; a weak D match, TRBD1 (5 bases). The CDR3 spans 18 residues. V was trimmed by 2 bases and J by 6 bases, leaving 20 bases between them. The germline V gene has CDR1 SGHVS and CDR2 FQNEAQ. In DNA, the CDR3 is TGTGCCAGCAGCTTATGGGGGGTGGGAGGGGTCAGTAATTCACCCCTCCACTTT. Translated, it gives CASSLWGVGGVSNSPLHF.

In this sample, this clone turned up once. The J gene is TRBJ1-6, the V gene TRBV15, with D possibly being TRBD1 (5 bases). The CDR3 length is 17 residues. Germline V CDR1 and CDR2: LNHNV, YYDKDF (reference sequence). The germline V and J ends were trimmed by 0 bases and 9 bases, with 18 bases remaining between them. CDR3: CATSRDSVPQGTSPLHF. CDR3 DNA: TGTGCCACCAGCAGAGATTCAGTCCCCCAGGGCACTTCACCCCTCCACTTT. The full variable domain, completed using reference TRBV15 and TRBJ1-6, is DAMVIQNPRYQVTQFGKPVTLSCSQTLNHNVMYWYQQKSSQAPKLLFHYYDKDFNNEADTPDNFQSRRPNTSFCFLDIRSPGLGDTAMYLCATSRDSVPQGTSPLHFGNGTRLTVT.

The V and J genes are TRBV11-3 and TRBJ2-2; D may be TRBD1 (5 bases). This CDR3 has 14 residues. Germline values: CDR1 SGHNT, CDR2 YENEEA. Between the trimmed V and J ends, which lost 7 bases and 2 bases, there was a span of 11 bases. CDR3 DNA: TGTGCCAGCAAAGACAGTACCAACACCGGGGAGCTGTTTTTT. Amino acids: CASKDSTNTGELFF.

The chain joins TRBV19 to TRBJ1-2, with 10 bases identical to TRBD1. V was clipped by 3 bases and J by 3 bases; unmatched bases: 4. Germline V gene sequence: CDR1 LNHDA, CDR2 SQIVND (reference sequence). CDR3 length: 15 residues. CDR3 nucleotide sequence: TGTGCCAGTAGTATCCGGGACAGGGGTGACTATGGCTACACCTTC. Its translation is CASSIRDRGDYGYTF.

The rearrangement links TRBV19 to TRBJ1-4, with TRBD1 matching over 7 bases. The junction had 9 bases not matched to a gene; V was cut back by 6 bases and J by 5 bases. Germline V gene sequence: CDR1 LNHDA, CDR2 SQIVND (reference sequence). The CDR3 is 15 residues long. The CDR3 region is CASRTSGTENEKLFF. In DNA, the CDR3 is TGTGCCAGTAGAACCTCCGGGACAGAAAATGAAAAACTGTTTTTT.

This rearrangement joins TRBV5-1 to TRBJ2-3; no clear D gene. The CDR3 has 12 residues. Between the trimmed V and J ends, which lost 2 bases and 2 bases, there was a span of 3 bases. CDR1 is SGHRS and CDR2 is YFSETQ in the germline V gene. DNA for the CDR3: TGCGCCAGCAGCTTAGCCACAGATACGCAGTATTTT. Amino acid sequence: CASSLATDTQYF.

This chain connects TRBV11-2 to TRBJ1-1; the D is unclear. Germline V CDR1 and CDR2: SGHAT, FQNNGV. V was shortened by 4 bases and J by 10 bases, with 10 bases between the two germline ends. CDR3 size: 11 residues. DNA of the CDR3: TGTGCCAGCAGCTCCGAGCGAAGAGCTTTCTTT. Residues: CASSSERRAFF.

The chain carries TRBV2 and TRBJ1-1; D perhaps matches TRBD1 (6 bases). Trimming stripped 5 bases from V and 8 bases from J, with 6 bases between. Per germline, CDR1 SNHLY and CDR2 FYNNEI. The CDR3 loop spans 10 amino acids. The CDR3 sequence: CASSTGEAFF. CDR3 in DNA: TGTGCCAGCAGTACAGGGGAAGCTTTCTTT.

The V call is TRBV30, the J call TRBJ1-5, with TRBD1 matching 9 bases. This CDR3 is 16 amino acids long. The V and J ends lost 2 bases and 3 bases, in that order; junction bases with no gene match: 8. Germline CDR1 GTSNPN, CDR2 SVGIG (reference sequence). CDR3 residues: CAWSPTRDRVNQPQHF. In nucleotides, the CDR3 is TGTGCCTGGAGTCCAACCCGGGACAGGGTCAATCAGCCCCAGCATTTT.

This chain joins TRBV7-8 and TRBJ2-7; no firm D call. CDR1 SGHVS and CDR2 FQNEAQ come from the germline V gene. Trimming shortened V by 5 bases and J by 7 bases, and 12 bases separated the two germline ends. The CDR3 covers 12 residues. The CDR3 sequence is CASSMSAGEQYF. In DNA, the CDR3 is TGTGCCAGCAGCATGTCTGCCGGGGAGCAGTACTTC.

J is TRBJ2-1 and V is TRBV6-5; 11 positions match TRBD2. The V and J ends lost 4 bases and 6 bases, in that order; junction bases with no gene match: 5. The germline V gene encodes CDR1 MNHEY and CDR2 SVGAGI. The length of the CDR3 is 15 residues. The CDR3: CASSFSGGAINEQFF. CDR3 nucleotide sequence: TGTGCCAGCAGTTTTAGCGGGGGGGCCATCAATGAGCAGTTCTTC.